The following is a TCR beta chain sequence with its context. The antigen is undetermined. The data were taken from a study of early T cells in non-severe SARS-CoV-2 infection. Looking at the study overall: Sequencing input comprised bulk RNA from unsorted whole blood; chain pairing was not available. General study findings and limits: Using VDJdb, the matching emphasized anti-spike CD8 responses while missing private and CD4 specificities.

CDR1 and CDR2 from the germline V gene are MGHRA and YSYEKL. The length of the CDR3 is 16 residues. Deletions cut 1 base from V and 3 bases from J, with 15 bases between. Each cDNA molecule carried a unique molecular identifier. TCRdb called the 5' RACE reads again in MiXCR, with one record for every CDR3 protein. The sample records some 91,000 distinct CDR3 sequences, roughly 13% being singletons. This clonotype was obtained from an adult who was a healthcare worker with PCR-confirmed SARS-CoV-2 infection or an uninfected control (not recorded which). This sequence joins TRBV4-1 and TRBJ1-2; D is perhaps TRBD1 (5 bases). Sequencing input: whole blood. CDR3 in amino acids: CASSQGTGQRDYGYTF. The CDR3 DNA reads as TGCGCCAGCAGCCAAGGAACGGGGCAGAGGGACTATGGCTACACCTTC.